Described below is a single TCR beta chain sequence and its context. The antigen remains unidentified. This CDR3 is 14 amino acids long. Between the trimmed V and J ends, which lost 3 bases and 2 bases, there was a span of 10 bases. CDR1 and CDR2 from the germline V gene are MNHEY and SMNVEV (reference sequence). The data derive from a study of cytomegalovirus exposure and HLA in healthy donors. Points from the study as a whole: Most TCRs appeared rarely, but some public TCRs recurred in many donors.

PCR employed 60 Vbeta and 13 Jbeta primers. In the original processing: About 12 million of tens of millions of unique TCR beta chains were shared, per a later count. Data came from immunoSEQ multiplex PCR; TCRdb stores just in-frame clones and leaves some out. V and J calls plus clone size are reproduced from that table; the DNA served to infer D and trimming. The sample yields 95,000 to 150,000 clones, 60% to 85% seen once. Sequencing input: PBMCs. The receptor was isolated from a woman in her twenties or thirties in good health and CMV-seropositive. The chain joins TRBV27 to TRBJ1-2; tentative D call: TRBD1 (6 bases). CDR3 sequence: CASSFAGANYGYTF. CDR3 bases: TGTGCCAGCAGTTTTGCAGGGGCCAACTATGGCTACACCTTC.